Listed below are T cell receptor beta chains from one sample, sequenced in a study of blood T cell repertoires in COVID-19. Clones were read by immunoSEQ multiplex PCR, and TCRdb kept only the in-frame ones, dropping some. Among around 150,000 clones listed, 93% were seen once. Material for sequencing was peripheral blood. These receptors all stem from a woman aged 55 to 70 with COVID-19, enrolled during active disease. The CDR3 runs from the conserved cysteine through the conserved F or W. D genes are given only for firm matches. A clone size is listed for some rows: how often the clone was seen (once, few, many), or a class if it is expanded.

D gene,J gene,V gene,CDR3 length,clone size,CDR3 DNA,CDR3 protein
.,TRBJ1-4,TRBV12-3/TRBV12-4,13,.,TGTGCCAGCACTCAAAGGCACGGGAAAAAACTGTTTTTT,CASTQRHGKKLFF
.,TRBJ1-2,TRBV20-1,15,.,TGCAGTGCTAGTGGTGGCAGACTCAACGGCTATGGCTACACCTTC,CSASGGRLNGYGYTF
.,TRBJ1-3,TRBV7-2,14,.,TGTGCCAGCAGCTTAGGTCGCTCTGGAAACACCATATATTTT,CASSLGRSGNTIYF
.,TRBJ1-1,TRBV11-2,12,.,TGTGCCAGCAGCTTAGGTGCGGCTGAAGCTTTCTTT,CASSLGAAEAFF
.,TRBJ2-4,TRBV15,15,.,TGTGCCACCAGCACAATCCTGACAGGCAGGAACATTCAGTACTTC,CATSTILTGRNIQYF
.,TRBJ1-6,TRBV28,15,.,TGTGCCAGCGCCTGGTCACAGGGAAGAGGCTCACCCCTCCACTTT,CASAWSQGRGSPLHF
TRBD1,TRBJ1-5,TRBV19,15,.,TGTGCCAGTACCCACAGGGGTTTAGGTGATCAGCCCCAGCATTTT,CASTHRGLGDQPQHF
TRBD2,TRBJ2-3,TRBV4-3,18,once,TGCGCCAGCAGCCAAGTTGGGGAAAGCGGGGGGGTGACAGATACGCAGTATTTT,CASSQVGESGGVTDTQYF
TRBD1,TRBJ2-1,TRBV11-1,15,.,TGTGCCAGCAGCATCCGGGACAGGGTATACAATGAGCAGTTCTTC,CASSIRDRVYNEQFF
TRBD2,TRBJ2-3,TRBV7-3,15,.,TGTGCCAGCAGCTTATTAGCGGGGACTCCAGATACGCAGTATTTT,CASSLLAGTPDTQYF
.,TRBJ1-1,TRBV7-2,20,.,TGTGCCAGCAGCTTAGCAGCTTTTTCGGCAGGGCTCACCGTGAACACTGAAGCTTTCTTT,CASSLAAFSAGLTVNTEAFF
.,TRBJ2-5,TRBV16,15,.,TGTGCCAGCAGCCAATCACGCCTAAGGGGAGAGACCCAGTACTTC,CASSQSRLRGETQYF
.,TRBJ2-5,TRBV3-1/TRBV3-2,15,.,TGTGCCAGCAGCCAAACAGGGACAACTCCAGAGACCCAGTACTTC,CASSQTGTTPETQYF
TRBD1,TRBJ1-2,TRBV4-2,13,.,TGTGCCAGCAGGCGACAGGGGAACTATGGCTACACCTTC,CASRRQGNYGYTF